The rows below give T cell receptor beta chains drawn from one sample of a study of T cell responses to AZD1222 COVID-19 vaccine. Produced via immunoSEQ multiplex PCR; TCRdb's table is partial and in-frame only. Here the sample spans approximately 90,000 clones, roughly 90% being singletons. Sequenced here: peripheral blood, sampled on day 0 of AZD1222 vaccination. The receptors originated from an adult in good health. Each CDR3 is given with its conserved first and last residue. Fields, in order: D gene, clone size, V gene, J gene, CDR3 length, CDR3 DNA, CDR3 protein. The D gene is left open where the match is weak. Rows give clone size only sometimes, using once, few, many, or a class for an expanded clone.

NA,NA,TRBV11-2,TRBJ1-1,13,TGTGCCAGCAGCAACCAGGGTAACACTGAAGCTTTCTTT,CASSNQGNTEAFF
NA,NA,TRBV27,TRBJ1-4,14,TGTGCCAGCAGCAAACAGAGCCCTAATGAAAAACTGTTTTTT,CASSKQSPNEKLFF
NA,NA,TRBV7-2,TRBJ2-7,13,TGTGCCAGCAACCTGGGATACTCCTACGAGCAGTACTTC,CASNLGYSYEQYF
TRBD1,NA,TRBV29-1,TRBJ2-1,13,TGCAGCGTTCAGTGGGACAGGCAAAATGAGCAGTTCTTC,CSVQWDRQNEQFF
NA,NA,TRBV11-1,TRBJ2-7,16,TGTGCCAGCAGCTTCCCAGGGAAGGGTAGGGGCTACGAGCAGTACTTC,CASSFPGKGRGYEQYF
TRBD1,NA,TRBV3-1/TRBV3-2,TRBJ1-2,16,TGTGCCAGCACCCAAAGGTTGGGACAGGGTGGTTATGGCTACACCTTC,CASTQRLGQGGYGYTF
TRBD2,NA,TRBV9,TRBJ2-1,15,TGTGCCAGCAGCGTAGTAGCGGGGGGTTCGAATGAGCAGTTCTTC,CASSVVAGGSNEQFF
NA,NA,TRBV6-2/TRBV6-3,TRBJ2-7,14,TGTGCCAGCAGTCCCTTAGCGGTTGAGGACGAGCAGTACTTC,CASSPLAVEDEQYF
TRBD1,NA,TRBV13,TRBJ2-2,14,TGTGCCAGCCTCGGACAGGGGAACACCGGGGAGCTGTTTTTT,CASLGQGNTGELFF
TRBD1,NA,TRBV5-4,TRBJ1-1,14,TGTGCCAGCAGCCAGGGACAGTTAAACACTGAAGCTTTCTTT,CASSQGQLNTEAFF
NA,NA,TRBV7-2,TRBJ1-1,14,TGTGCCAGCAGCTTAGTTTCCCGGAACACTGAAGCTTTCTTT,CASSLVSRNTEAFF
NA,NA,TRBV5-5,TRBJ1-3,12,TGTGCCAGCAGCACAAATGGAAACACCATATATTTT,CASSTNGNTIYF
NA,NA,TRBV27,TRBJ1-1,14,TGTGCCAGCAGTTTATTGGGCAAGAACACTGAAGCTTTCTTT,CASSLLGKNTEAFF
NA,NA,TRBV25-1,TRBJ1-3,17,TGTGCCAGCAGTGAATTTGGCAGGACCCTCTCTGGAAACACCATATATTTT,CASSEFGRTLSGNTIYF
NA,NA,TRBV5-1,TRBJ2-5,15,TGCGCCAGCAGCCTCTCGGGACCTCAACAGGAGACCCAGTACTTC,CASSLSGPQQETQYF
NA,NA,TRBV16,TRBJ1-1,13,TGTGCCAGCGCGACAGCTCGCGGAAGTGAAGCTTTCTTT,CASATARGSEAFF
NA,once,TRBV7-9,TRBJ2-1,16,TGTGCCAGCAGCCCGACCACTGGGGAGGACTACAATGAGCAGTTCTTC,CASSPTTGEDYNEQFF
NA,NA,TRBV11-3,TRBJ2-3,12,TGTGCCAGCAGCTTATTCTCAGATACGCAGTATTTT,CASSLFSDTQYF
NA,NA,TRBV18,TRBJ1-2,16,TGTGCCAGCTCACCTGCTGGACACAACTCCGCCGGGGGCTACACCTTC,CASSPAGHNSAGGYTF